These 11 T cell receptor beta chains came from one sample sequenced in a study of blood T cell repertoires in COVID-19. TCRdb's copy holds only in-frame clones and misses some; the assay was immunoSEQ multiplex PCR. The sample contains roughly 110,000 clones, more than 80% of which appear only once. The sequenced sample consisted of peripheral blood. The receptors derive from a woman aged 40 to 50 with acute or convalescent COVID-19.

V usage is TRBV6-2 or TRBV6-3 and J usage is TRBJ2-7; TRBD2 matches 12 bases. Trimming at V came to 2 bases and at J to 4 bases, leaving 3 bases not matched to a gene. The germline V gene encodes CDR1 MNHEY and CDR2 SVGEGT. CDR3 length: 15 residues. The CDR3 protein is CASSYGGTSGYEQYF. The DNA for the CDR3 is TGTGCCAGCAGTTACGGGGGGACTAGCGGGTACGAGCAGTACTTC.

The V and J genes are TRBV27 and TRBJ1-5; D perhaps matches TRBD1 (6 bases). Trimming shortened V by 3 bases and J by 4 bases, and 10 bases separated the two germline ends. CDR3 length: 14 residues. Germline assignment: CDR1 MNHEY and CDR2 SMNVEV (reference sequence). The chain's CDR3 is CASSFAGANQPQHF. The CDR3 DNA reads TGTGCCAGCAGTTTTGCAGGGGCTAATCAGCCCCAGCATTTT.

This clone was counted a single time. The V gene is TRBV2, the J gene TRBJ1-4; possible D gene TRBD1, 6 bases. Between the trimmed V and J ends, which lost 3 bases and 8 bases, there was a span of 13 bases. Germline V gives CDR1 SNHLY, CDR2 FYNNEI. The CDR3 runs 14 residues. The CDR3 sequence is CASSERQGMEKLFF. The CDR3 bases are TGTGCCAGCAGTGAGAGGCAGGGGATGGAAAAACTGTTTTTT.

This clone appeared once. This rearrangement joins TRBV30 to TRBJ1-1, with D possibly TRBD1 on 5 matching bases. Trimming stripped 4 bases from V and 1 base from J, with 10 bases between. This CDR3 is built from 13 residues. Germline-derived CDR1 and CDR2 are GTSNPN and SVGIG (reference sequence). CDR3 sequence: CAWTTDKNTEAFF. The CDR3 DNA reads TGTGCCTGGACCACGGACAAGAACACTGAAGCTTTCTTT.

The rearrangement uses TRBV5-1 and TRBJ2-2; 7 bases agree with TRBD1. The CDR3 spans 14 residues. J was trimmed by 5 bases and V by 4 bases; bases with no gene match: 5. Germline assignment: CDR1 SGHRS and CDR2 YFSETQ. DNA for the CDR3: TGCGCCAGCAGCCGACAGGGTAGTACCGGGGAGCTGTTTTTT. Protein: CASSRQGSTGELFF.

This clone appeared once. The chain couples TRBV4-2 to TRBJ1-1; 7 bases agree with TRBD1. V lost 0 bases, J lost 5 bases, and 3 bases stayed unmatched. In germline, CDR1 is LGHNA, CDR2 YNFKEQ. The CDR3 sequence is 14 residues long. The CDR3 bases are TGTGCCAGCAGCCAAGATAGGGGGCTTACTGAAGCTTTCTTT. This gives the protein CASSQDRGLTEAFF.

DNA for the CDR3: TGTGCCAGCAGCTTAAGACAGAACACTGAAGCTTTCTTT. Amino acid sequence: CASSLRQNTEAFF. The J gene is TRBJ1-1, the V gene TRBV7-2; D is uncertain. The germline V gene encodes CDR1 SGHTA and CDR2 FQGNSA. V was cut by 2 bases and J by 1 base, with 5 bases left in between. The CDR3 loop spans 13 amino acids.

There are a few counts of this clone. This rearrangement joins TRBV6-5 to TRBJ2-2; the match to TRBD1 covers 7 bases. The CDR3 has 15 amino acids. CDR1 and CDR2 from the germline V gene are MNHEY and SVGAGI. J gave up 0 bases and V 10 bases, and 8 bases lay outside the gene matches. The CDR3 DNA sequence: TGTGCCAAAAGACAGGGAACCGCGAACACCGGGGAGCTGTTTTTT. Its protein is CAKRQGTANTGELFF.

This clone was seen just once. The J gene is TRBJ2-5, the V gene TRBV5-4; 8 bases match TRBD2. CDR1 and CDR2 from the germline V gene are SGHNT and YYREEE (reference sequence). V trimming: 1 base; J trimming: 6 bases; junction bases outside the gene matches: 8. The CDR3 spans 15 residues. This CDR3 is CASSLPGGEGKTQYF. The CDR3 DNA is TGTGCCAGCAGCTTGCCCGGGGGGGAGGGGAAGACCCAGTACTTC.

In this sample, this clone turned up a few times. The V call is TRBV7-8, the J call TRBJ2-1; 7 bases line up with TRBD2. The ends lost 5 bases at V and 4 bases at J; junction bases unmatched: 8. CDR3 length: 15 amino acids. Germline V gene sequence: CDR1 SGHVS, CDR2 FQNEAQ. CDR3 DNA: TGTGCCAGCAGCCCCGCGGTGGGGGGGTACAATGAGCAGTTCTTC. Protein: CASSPAVGGYNEQFF.

The chain joins TRBV3-1 (or the pseudogene TRBV3-2) to TRBJ2-3, with D possibly matching TRBD1 (6 bases). Trimming took 4 bases from V and 5 from J, leaving 10 bases between them. The CDR3 totals 13 residues. Germline V gene lookup returns CDR1 LGHDT and CDR2 YNNKEL (reference sequence). The CDR3 DNA reads TGTGCCAGCAGCCCCCGCAGGGGAGATACGCAGTATTTT. Translated, it gives CASSPRRGDTQYF.